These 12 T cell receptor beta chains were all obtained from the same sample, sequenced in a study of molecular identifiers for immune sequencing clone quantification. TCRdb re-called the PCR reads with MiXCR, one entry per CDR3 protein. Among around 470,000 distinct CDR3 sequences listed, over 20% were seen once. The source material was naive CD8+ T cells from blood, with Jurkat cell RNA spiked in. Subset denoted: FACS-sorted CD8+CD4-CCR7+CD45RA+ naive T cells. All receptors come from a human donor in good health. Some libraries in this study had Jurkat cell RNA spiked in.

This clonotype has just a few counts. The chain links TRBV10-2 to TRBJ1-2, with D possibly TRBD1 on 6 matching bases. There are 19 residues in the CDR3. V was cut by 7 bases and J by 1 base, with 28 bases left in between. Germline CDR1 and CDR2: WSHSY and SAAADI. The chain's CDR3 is CASNKDSGQRVQLNYGYTF. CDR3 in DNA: TGCGCCAGCAACAAAGATTCCGGACAGAGGGTACAACTTAACTATGGCTACACCTTC.

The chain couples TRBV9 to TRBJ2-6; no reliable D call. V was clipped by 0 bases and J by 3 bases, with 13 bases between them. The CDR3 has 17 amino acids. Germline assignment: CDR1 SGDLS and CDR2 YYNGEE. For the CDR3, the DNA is TGTGCCAGCAGCGTAGATGTAGTCCCGAGTGGGGCCAACGTCCTGACTTTC. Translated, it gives CASSVDVVPSGANVLTF.

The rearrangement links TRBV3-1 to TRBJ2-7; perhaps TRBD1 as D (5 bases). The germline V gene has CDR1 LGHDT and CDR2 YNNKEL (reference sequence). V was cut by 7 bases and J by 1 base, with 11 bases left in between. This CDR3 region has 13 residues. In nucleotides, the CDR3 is TGTGCCAGCATGGGGCCAGTATCCTACGAGCAGTACTTC. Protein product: CASMGPVSYEQYF.

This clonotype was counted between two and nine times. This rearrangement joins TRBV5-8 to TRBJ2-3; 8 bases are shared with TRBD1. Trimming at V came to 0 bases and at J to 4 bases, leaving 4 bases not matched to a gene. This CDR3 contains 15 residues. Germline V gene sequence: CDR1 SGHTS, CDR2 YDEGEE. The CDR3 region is CASSLGQGPADTQYF. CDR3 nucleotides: TGTGCCAGCAGCTTGGGACAGGGGCCCGCAGATACGCAGTATTTT.

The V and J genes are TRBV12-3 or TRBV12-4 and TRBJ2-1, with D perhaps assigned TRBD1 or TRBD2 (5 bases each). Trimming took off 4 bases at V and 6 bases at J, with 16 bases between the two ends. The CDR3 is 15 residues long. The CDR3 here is CASSWGPGSGNEQFF. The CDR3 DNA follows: TGTGCCAGCAGTTGGGGCCCAGGGAGCGGCAATGAGCAGTTCTTC.

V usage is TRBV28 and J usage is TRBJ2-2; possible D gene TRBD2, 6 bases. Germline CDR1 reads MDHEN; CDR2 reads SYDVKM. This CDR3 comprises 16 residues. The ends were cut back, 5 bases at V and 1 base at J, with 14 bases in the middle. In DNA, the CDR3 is TGTGCCAGCAGTGCTCGGGGGATTGAGAACACCGGGGAGCTGTTTTTT. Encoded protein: CASSARGIENTGELFF.

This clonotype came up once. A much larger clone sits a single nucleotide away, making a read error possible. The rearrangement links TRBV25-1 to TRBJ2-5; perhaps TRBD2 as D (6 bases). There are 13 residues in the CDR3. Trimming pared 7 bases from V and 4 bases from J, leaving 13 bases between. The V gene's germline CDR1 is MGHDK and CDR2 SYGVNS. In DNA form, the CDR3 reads TGTGCCAGCATTGTTAGCGGTCGAGAGACCCAGTACTTC. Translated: CASIVSGRETQYF.

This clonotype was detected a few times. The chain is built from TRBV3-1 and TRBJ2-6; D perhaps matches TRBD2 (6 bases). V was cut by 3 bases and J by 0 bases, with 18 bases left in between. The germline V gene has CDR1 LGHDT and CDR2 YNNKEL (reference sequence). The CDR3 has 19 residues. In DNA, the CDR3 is TGTGCCAGCAGCCAGCCCCTTGGGACTGCCGGCTCTGGGGCCAACGTCCTGACTTTC. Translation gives CASSQPLGTAGSGANVLTF.

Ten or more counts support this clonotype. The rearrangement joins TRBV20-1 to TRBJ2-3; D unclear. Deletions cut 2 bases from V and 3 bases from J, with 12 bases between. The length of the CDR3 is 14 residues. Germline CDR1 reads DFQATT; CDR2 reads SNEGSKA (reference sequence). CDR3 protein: CSARYRDRTDTQYF. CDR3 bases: TGCAGTGCTAGATACAGAGATAGGACAGATACGCAGTATTTT.

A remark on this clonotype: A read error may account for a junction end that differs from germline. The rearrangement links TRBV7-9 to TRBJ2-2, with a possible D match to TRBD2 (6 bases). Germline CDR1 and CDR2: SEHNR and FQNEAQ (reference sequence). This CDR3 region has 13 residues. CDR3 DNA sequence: TGTGCCAGCAGCCCGTTGAACACCGGGGGGCTGTTTTTT. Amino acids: CASSPLNTGGLFF.

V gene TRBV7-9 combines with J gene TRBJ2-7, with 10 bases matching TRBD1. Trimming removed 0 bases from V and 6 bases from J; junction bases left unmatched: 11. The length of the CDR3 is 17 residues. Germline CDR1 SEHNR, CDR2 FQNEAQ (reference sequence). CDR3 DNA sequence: TGTGCCAGCAGCTTAGCGTTGGGGACAGGGGCCCTACTCGAGCAGTACTTC. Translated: CASSLALGTGALLEQYF.

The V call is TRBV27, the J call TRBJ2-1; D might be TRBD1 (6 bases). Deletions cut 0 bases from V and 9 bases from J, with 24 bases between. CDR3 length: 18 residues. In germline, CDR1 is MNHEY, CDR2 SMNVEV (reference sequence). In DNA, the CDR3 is TGTGCCAGCAGTTTATCATCTGTCCTGGGGCAGGGGAACGGTGAGCAGTTCTTC. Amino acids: CASSLSSVLGQGNGEQFF.